One and the same sample provided the 22 T cell receptor beta chains below, sequenced in a study of vaccination effects on CD4 cells after COVID-19 (dated 2022 in TCRdb). After more than nine days of culture, CD4+ T cells were isolated with the EasySep CD4+ T cell isolation kit. Convalescent patients had PCR-confirmed SARS-CoV-2 infection between March and December 2020, before Alpha, Beta and Delta variants emerged in the United States. Each participant got two doses of an mRNA SARS-CoV-2 vaccine, either BNT162b2 or mRNA-1273. The antigens of these receptors remain unknown. Libraries were made using the immunoSEQ multiplex PCR assay. The table was pulled from immuneACCESS by TCRdb, which kept in-frame rearrangements only. Such tables lose some clones; where checked, under half of the loss comes from unresolved V genes, and the rest has no known cause. This sample is represented by over 35,000 clones; around 76% of them were singletons. Roughly 3.6% of the sample comes from the top ten.

The source was CD4+ T cells from PBMCs cultured without peptide, collected after COVID-19 vaccination. The origin of the receptors is a human donor who had a prior SARS-CoV-2 infection.

The chain links TRBV30 to TRBJ1-4; 11 nucleotides align to TRBD1. The V and J ends lost 1 base and 7 bases, in that order; junction bases with no gene match: 5. Germline assignment: CDR1 GTSNPN and CDR2 SVGIG (reference sequence). The CDR3 contains 15 residues. The CDR3 is CAWSATGTGGEKLFF. The CDR3 DNA sequence: TGTGCCTGGAGTGCCACCGGGACAGGGGGTGAAAAACTGTTTTTT.

The chain uses TRBV12-5 and TRBJ1-4; maybe TRBD1 (5 bases). CDR3 size: 14 residues. V was cut by 3 bases and J by 6 bases, with 11 bases left in between. Germline values: CDR1 LGHNT, CDR2 FRNRAP. The CDR3 loop is CASGLWGTDEKLFF. The CDR3 DNA reads TGTGCTAGTGGTTTATGGGGCACCGATGAAAAACTGTTTTTT. The full variable domain, with the rest looked up from reference TRBV12-5 and TRBJ1-4, is DARVTQTPRHKVTEMGQEVTMRCQPILGHNTVFWYRQTMMQGLELLAYFRNRAPLDDSGMPKDRFSAEMPDATLATLKIQPSEPRDSAVYFCASGLWGTDEKLFFGSGTQLSVL.

This chain uses TRBV23-1 with TRBJ2-7, with TRBD2 matching over 8 bases. TRBV23-1 has ORF status, its function being uncertain. With 4 bases clipped from V and 4 bases from J, the junction kept 15 bases outside the gene matches. The CDR3 length is 17 residues. The CDR3 nucleotides are TGCGCCAGCAGTCGACCTCCAACGGGAGGGCCGGGGTACGAGCAGTACTTC. Its protein product is CASSRPPTGGPGYEQYF.

This clone counts as medium-sized. The V and J genes are TRBV6-6 and TRBJ1-5; D remains unclear. From germline, CDR1 is MNHNY and CDR2 SVGAGI (reference sequence). CDR3 length equals 13 residues. V gave up 6 bases and J gave up 7 bases, with 13 bases separating them. The DNA of the CDR3 is TGTGCCAGCAGCTCAGGTTCCGGGCAGCCCCAGCATTTT. Translating gives CASSSGSGQPQHF.

Only a few counts were recorded for this clone. The rearrangement links TRBV3-1 (or the pseudogene TRBV3-2) to TRBJ1-5; 8 positions match TRBD1. V trimming: 1 base; J trimming: 7 bases; junction bases outside the gene matches: 12. CDR1 and CDR2 (germline): LGHDT, YNNKEL (reference sequence). This CDR3 has 17 amino acids. In DNA, the CDR3 is TGTGCCAGCAGCCAAGGAGGGGCTACAGGGGGGGACCAGCCCCAGCATTTT. It translates to CASSQGGATGGDQPQHF.

The chain recombines TRBV15 with TRBJ2-7; 9 bases match TRBD2. This CDR3 spans 15 amino acids. Germline V CDR1 and CDR2: LNHNV, YYDKDF (reference sequence). The J segment lost 2 bases and the V segment lost 3 bases, leaving 5 bases of the junction unmatched. The CDR3, as DNA: TGTGCCACCAGCAGGGTCCTAGCGGGGCCCTACGAGCAGTACTTC. This gives the protein CATSRVLAGPYEQYF. Combining the CDR3 with reference TRBV15 and TRBJ2-7 gives the whole variable domain DAMVIQNPRYQVTQFGKPVTLSCSQTLNHNVMYWYQQKSSQAPKLLFHYYDKDFNNEADTPDNFQSRRPNTSFCFLDIRSPGLGDTAMYLCATSRVLAGPYEQYFGPGTRLTVT.

This clone was counted between two and nine times. The genes are TRBV5-6 and TRBJ2-1; no clear D. This CDR3 is 14 amino acids long. V was shortened by 0 bases and J by 10 bases, with 14 bases between the two germline ends. Germline CDR1 reads SGHDT; CDR2 reads YYEEEE. In nucleotides, the CDR3 is TGTGCCAGCAGCTTGGGGCCCGTGCGTCGGGAGCAGTTCTTC. As protein: CASSLGPVRREQFF.

The rearrangement links TRBV3-1 (or the pseudogene TRBV3-2) to TRBJ2-7; 10 nucleotides line up with TRBD2. The CDR3 spans 16 residues. CDR1 and CDR2 from the germline V gene are LGHDT and YNNKEL (reference sequence). V was clipped by 1 base and J by 4 bases; unmatched bases: 7. The CDR3 nucleotides read TGTGCCAGCAGCCAAGCTGGGCTAGCGGGAGTTTACGAGCAGTACTTC. It specifies CASSQAGLAGVYEQYF.

This clone has more than one count but fewer than ten. The genes are TRBV5-6 and TRBJ1-1; D gene uncertain. Trimming cost V 0 bases and J 3 bases, with 9 bases left between them. The CDR3 length is 14 residues. Per the germline V gene, CDR1 is SGHDT and CDR2 is YYEEEE. CDR3 in DNA: TGTGCCAGCAGCTTGGAAGGCAGACACACTGAAGCTTTCTTT. Residues: CASSLEGRHTEAFF.

V is TRBV9 and J is TRBJ2-7, with a tentative D call TRBD2 (5 bases). The germline gives CDR1 SGDLS, CDR2 YYNGEE. The V end lost 1 base, the J end lost 6 bases, and 11 bases lay between the germline ends. The CDR3 loop spans 13 amino acids. The CDR3 DNA reads as TGTGCCAGCAGCGTACTTTGGAGGTCCGAGCAGTACTTC. This sequence encodes CASSVLWRSEQYF.

The J gene is TRBJ2-5, the V gene TRBV6-2 or TRBV6-3, with TRBD2 matching over 9 bases. The J segment lost 2 bases and the V segment lost 6 bases, leaving 10 bases of the junction unmatched. The germline CDR1 and CDR2 sequences are MNHEY and SVGEGT. The CDR3 contains 16 residues. The chain's CDR3 is CASSPGTSLTQETQYF. The CDR3 region has the DNA TGTGCCAGCAGCCCCGGGACTAGCTTAACGCAAGAGACCCAGTACTTC.

V and J are TRBV6-2 or TRBV6-3 and TRBJ2-6; weak D call: TRBD2 (6 bases). CDR1 is MNHEY and CDR2 is SVGEGT in the germline V gene. V lost 2 bases and J 0 bases, leaving 8 bases between the germline ends. This CDR3 contains 16 residues. The CDR3 DNA reads TGTGCCAGCAGTTACATGGGGGGCTCTGGGGCCAACGTCCTGACTTTC. Amino acids: CASSYMGGSGANVLTF.

This chain uses TRBV5-1 with TRBJ1-1; no firm D call. The CDR3 runs to 14 residues. V dropped 0 bases and J dropped 2 bases, with 8 bases sitting between them. The germline gives CDR1 SGHRS, CDR2 YFSETQ. CDR3 in DNA: TGCGCCAGCAGCTTGGACAGATTTAACACTGAAGCTTTCTTT. This encodes CASSLDRFNTEAFF.

The chain has TRBV11-3 and TRBJ2-2; no reliable D call. This CDR3 is built from 14 residues. In germline, CDR1 is SGHNT, CDR2 YENEEA. V lost 7 bases, J lost 2 bases, and 11 bases lay in between. In DNA form, the CDR3 reads TGTGCCAGCAAGGTCGGCCGTAACACCGGGGAGCTGTTTTTT. Protein product: CASKVGRNTGELFF. The full variable domain, its missing parts supplied by reference TRBV11-3 and TRBJ2-2, is EAGVVQSPRYKIIEKKQPVAFWCNPISGHNTLYWYLQNLGQGPELLIRYENEEAVDDSQLPKDRFSAERLKGVDSTLKIQPAELGDSAVYLCASKVGRNTGELFFGEGSRLTVL.

There are a few counts of this clone. The chain joins TRBV5-1 to TRBJ1-2; 7 positions match TRBD1. The trim removed 8 bases at V and 3 bases at J, leaving 10 bases unmatched. There are 14 residues in the CDR3. Germline loops: CDR1 SGHRS, CDR2 YFSETQ. CDR3 loop: CASTLGGAYYGYTF. CDR3 in DNA: TGCGCCAGTACCCTAGGGGGCGCTTACTATGGCTACACCTTC.

V usage is TRBV9 and J usage is TRBJ2-3; 7 nucleotides agree with TRBD2. This CDR3 is built from 16 residues. In germline, CDR1 is SGDLS, CDR2 YYNGEE. The ends lost 0 bases at V and 2 bases at J; junction bases unmatched: 6. This CDR3 is CASSVGASGYTDTQYF. As DNA, the CDR3 is TGTGCCAGCAGCGTAGGTGCTAGCGGATACACAGATACGCAGTATTTT.

The chain has TRBV18 and TRBJ2-6; D remains unclear. V was clipped by 7 bases and J by 1 base, with 5 bases between them. CDR3 length equals 13 residues. Per germline, CDR1 KGHSH and CDR2 LQKENI. Here the CDR3 reads CASLESGANVLTF. In DNA form, the CDR3 reads TGTGCCAGCTTGGAGTCTGGGGCCAACGTCCTGACTTTC.

The rearrangement uses TRBV10-3 and TRBJ1-4; D unclear. CDR3 length: 13 amino acids. V lost 2 bases and J 7 bases, leaving 8 bases between the germline ends. Germline CDR1 and CDR2: ENHRY and SYGVKD. CDR3 coding DNA: TGTGCCATCAGTGAGGGGGTGGCTGAAAAACTGTTTTTT. Translated, it gives CAISEGVAEKLFF.

The chain has TRBV13 and TRBJ1-4; D unresolved. Germline V gene data show CDR1 as PRHDT and CDR2 as FYEKMQ (reference sequence). This CDR3 is 14 amino acids long. The V gene lost 3 bases and the J gene lost 5 bases, with 10 bases spanning the gap. The CDR3 nucleotides read TGTGCCAGCAGCTTGGGTGCGAAAAATGAAAAACTGTTTTTT. It is translated as CASSLGAKNEKLFF. Filled out from reference TRBV13 and TRBJ1-4, the complete variable domain reads AAGVIQSPRHLIKEKRETATLKCYPIPRHDTVYWYQQGPGQDPQFLISFYEKMQSDKGSIPDRFSAQQFSDYHSELNMSSLELGDSALYFCASSLGAKNEKLFFGSGTQLSVL.

The chain couples TRBV6-5 to TRBJ1-1; tentative D call: TRBD1 (5 bases). The V gene lost 6 bases and the J gene lost 6 bases, with 14 bases spanning the gap. The CDR3 covers 13 residues. The germline gives CDR1 MNHEY, CDR2 SVGAGI. CDR3 in amino acids: CASSRDPGAEAFF. The CDR3 DNA is TGTGCCAGCAGCCGGGACCCGGGCGCTGAAGCTTTCTTT.

The V gene is TRBV19, the J gene TRBJ2-3, with 8 bases lining up with TRBD2. CDR1 is LNHDA, CDR2 SQIVND, per germline (reference sequence). The V segment lost 3 bases and the J segment 4 bases; nucleotides outside the gene matches: 9. CDR3 size: 16 residues. The CDR3 region has the DNA TGTGCCAGTAGTATCTTAAGTCCGGGAGGGGCAGATACGCAGTATTTT. Translating gives CASSILSPGGADTQYF.

The J gene is TRBJ2-3, the V gene TRBV10-3; 7 bases line up with TRBD1. The trim removed 7 bases at V and 4 bases at J, leaving 5 bases unmatched. The CDR3 covers 13 residues. Germline-derived CDR1 and CDR2 are ENHRY and SYGVKD. The CDR3 DNA follows: TGTGCCATCAAAAGGGGACAGCCAGATACGCAGTATTTT. This codes for CAIKRGQPDTQYF.